This T cell receptor (beta chain) was documented in a study of cytomegalovirus exposure and HLA in healthy donors. The germline V and J ends were trimmed by 6 bases and 5 bases, with 20 bases remaining between them. From germline, CDR1 is MNHEY and CDR2 SMNVEV (reference sequence). The CDR3 covers 15 residues. PCR was performed using 60 Vbeta and 13 Jbeta primers. Profiled with immunoSEQ multiplex PCR; TCRdb holds only in-frame clones, not every one. The table lists about 90,000 clones, 65% to 75% of them singletons. Input material: PBMCs. This TCR was sampled from a young man in good health and CMV-seronegative. This sequence joins TRBV27 and TRBJ2-7; D unresolved. CDR3: CASSPVALSTHEQYF. Here the CDR3 DNA reads TGTGCCAGCAGCCCCGTGGCCCTCTCAACCCACGAGCAGTACTTC.